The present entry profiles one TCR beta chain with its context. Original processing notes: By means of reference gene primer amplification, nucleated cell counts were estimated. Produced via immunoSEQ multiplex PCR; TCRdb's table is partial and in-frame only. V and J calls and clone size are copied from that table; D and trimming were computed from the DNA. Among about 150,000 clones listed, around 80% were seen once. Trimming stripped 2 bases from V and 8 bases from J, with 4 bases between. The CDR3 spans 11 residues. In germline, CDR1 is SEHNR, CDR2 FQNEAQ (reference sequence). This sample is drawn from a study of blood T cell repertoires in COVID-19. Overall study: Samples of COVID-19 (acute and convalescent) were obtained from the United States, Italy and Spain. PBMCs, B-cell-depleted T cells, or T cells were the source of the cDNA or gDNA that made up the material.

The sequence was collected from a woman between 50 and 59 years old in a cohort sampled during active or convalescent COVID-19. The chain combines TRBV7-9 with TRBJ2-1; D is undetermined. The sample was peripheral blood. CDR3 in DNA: TGTGCCAGCAGCTTAAACTATGAGCAGTTCTTC. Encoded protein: CASSLNYEQFF.